The 2 T cell receptor beta chains given below trace back to one sample, sequenced in a study of molecular identifiers for immune sequencing clone quantification (dated by TCRdb to between 2018 and 2020). Library method: PCR. The instrument was a NextSeq 500. TCRdb itself trimmed the public reads at Q25 with fastp, ran MiXCR and retained productive beta chains. Rows are unified per CDR3 protein, each entry keeping the most common DNA and genes. The sample contains a few hundred thousand distinct CDR3 sequences, roughly a quarter of them found a single time. In total, the top ten clones hold around 0.74% of the sample. The sequenced material came from naive CD8+ T cells from blood, with Jurkat cell RNA spiked in. The cell subset or site label, read with the paper, signifies: FACS-sorted CD8+CD4-CCR7+CD45RA+ naive T cells. The origin of the receptors is a human donor in good health. Some libraries in this study had Jurkat cell RNA spiked in.

This clonotype was counted ten times or more. The V call is TRBV20-1, the J call TRBJ2-2; 7 positions agree with TRBD1. The junction had 1 base not matched to a gene; V was cut back by 0 bases and J by 0 bases. This CDR3 contains 15 residues. Germline lookup yields CDR1 DFQATT and CDR2 SNEGSKA (reference sequence). The CDR3 here is CSARDGTANTGELFF. The CDR3, as DNA: TGCAGTGCTAGAGATGGGACAGCGAACACCGGGGAGCTGTTTTTT.

The gene calls are TRBV27 and TRBJ2-7, with 8 positions matching TRBD2. After removal of 11 bases from V and 2 bases from J, the junction contained 2 bases not matched to a gene. This CDR3 region has 11 residues. Per the germline V gene, CDR1 is MNHEY and CDR2 is SMNVEV (reference sequence). The CDR3 bases are TGTGCCGCGGGGGGTACCTACGAGCAGTACTTC. Its translation is CAAGGTYEQYF.